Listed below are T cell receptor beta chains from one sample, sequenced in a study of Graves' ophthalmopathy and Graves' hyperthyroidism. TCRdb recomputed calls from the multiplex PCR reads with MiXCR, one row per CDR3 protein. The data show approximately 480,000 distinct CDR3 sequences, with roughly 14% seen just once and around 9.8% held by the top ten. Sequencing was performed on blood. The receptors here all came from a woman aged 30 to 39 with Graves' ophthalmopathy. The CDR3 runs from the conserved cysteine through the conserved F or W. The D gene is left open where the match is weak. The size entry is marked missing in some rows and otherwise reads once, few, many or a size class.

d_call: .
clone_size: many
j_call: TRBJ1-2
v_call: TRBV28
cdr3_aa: CATTPGLNYGYTF
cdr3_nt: TGTGCCACGACCCCGGGACTGAACTATGGCTACACCTTC

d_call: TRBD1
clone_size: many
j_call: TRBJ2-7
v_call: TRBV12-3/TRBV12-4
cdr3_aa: CASTMGGTGGSEQYF
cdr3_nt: TGTGCCAGCACCATGGGAGGGACAGGGGGGAGCGAGCAGTACTTC

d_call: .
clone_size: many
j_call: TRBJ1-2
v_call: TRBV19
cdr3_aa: CASSIRFYGYTF
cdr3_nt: TGTGCCAGTAGTATCCGGTTCTATGGCTACACCTTC

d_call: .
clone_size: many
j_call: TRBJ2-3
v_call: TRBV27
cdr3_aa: CASERSDTQYF
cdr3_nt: TGTGCCAGCGAGAGGTCAGATACGCAGTATTTT

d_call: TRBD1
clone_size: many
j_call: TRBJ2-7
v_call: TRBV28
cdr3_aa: CASNTNRGSYEQYF
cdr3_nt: TGTGCCAGCAATACGAACAGGGGTTCCTACGAGCAGTACTTC

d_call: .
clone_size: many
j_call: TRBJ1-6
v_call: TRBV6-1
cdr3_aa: CASSEAASSYNSPLHF
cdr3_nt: TGTGCCAGCAGTGAAGCAGCGAGCTCCTATAATTCACCCCTCCACTTT

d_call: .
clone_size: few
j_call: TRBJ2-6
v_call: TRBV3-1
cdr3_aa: CASSQEARGGSGANVLTF
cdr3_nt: TGTGCCAGCAGCCAAGAAGCCAGGGGAGGGTCTGGGGCCAACGTCCTGACTTTC

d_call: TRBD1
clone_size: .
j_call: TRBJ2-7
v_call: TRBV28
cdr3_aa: CASSFLRQGIYEQYF
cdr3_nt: TGTGCCAGCAGTTTCCTTCGACAGGGCATATACGAGCAGTACTTC

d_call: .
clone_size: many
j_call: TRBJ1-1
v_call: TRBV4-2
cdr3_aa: CASSQEGGRNTEAFF
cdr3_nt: TGTGCCAGCAGCCAAGAAGGAGGGAGGAACACTGAAGCTTTCTTT

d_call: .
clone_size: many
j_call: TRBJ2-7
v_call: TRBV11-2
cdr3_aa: CASTWTGQNSYEQYF
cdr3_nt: TGTGCCAGCACCTGGACCGGACAAAACTCCTACGAGCAGTACTTC

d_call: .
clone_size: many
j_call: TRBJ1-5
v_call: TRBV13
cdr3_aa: CASSLGSQGNQPQHF
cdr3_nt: TGTGCCAGCAGCTTAGGTTCTCAGGGAAATCAGCCCCAGCATTTT

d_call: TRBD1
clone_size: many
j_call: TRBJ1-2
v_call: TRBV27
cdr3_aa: CASKRGQNYGYTF
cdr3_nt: TGTGCCAGCAAACGGGGACAGAACTATGGCTACACCTTC

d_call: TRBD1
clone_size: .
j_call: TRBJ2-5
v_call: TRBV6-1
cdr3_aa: CASTRDRGWETQYF
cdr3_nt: TGTGCCAGCACCCGGGACAGGGGATGGGAGACCCAGTACTTC

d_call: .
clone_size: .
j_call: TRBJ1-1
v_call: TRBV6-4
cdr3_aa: CASSVTGGGNTEAFF
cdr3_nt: TGTGCCAGCAGTGTTACAGGCGGTGGGAACACTGAAGCTTTCTTT

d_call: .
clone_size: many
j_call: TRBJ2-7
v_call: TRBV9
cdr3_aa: CASSVNPSYEQYF
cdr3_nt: TGTGCCAGCAGCGTAAACCCGTCCTACGAGCAGTACTTC

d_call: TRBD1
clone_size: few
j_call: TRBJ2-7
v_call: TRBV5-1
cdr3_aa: CASSLVGQSLSYEQYF
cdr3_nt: TGCGCCAGCAGCTTGGTGGGACAGAGCCTCTCCTACGAGCAGTACTTC

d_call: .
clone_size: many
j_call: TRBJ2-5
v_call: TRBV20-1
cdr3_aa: CSARDLLSGQETQYF
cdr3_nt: TGCAGTGCTAGAGATCTGCTTAGCGGACAAGAGACCCAGTACTTC

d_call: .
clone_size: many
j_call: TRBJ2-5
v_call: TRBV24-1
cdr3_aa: CATSDVEYQETQYF
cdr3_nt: TGTGCCACCAGTGACGTAGAGTACCAAGAGACCCAGTACTTC

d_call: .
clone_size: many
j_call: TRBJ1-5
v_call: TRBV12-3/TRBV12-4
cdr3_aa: CASSPDRPQHF
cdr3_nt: TGTGCCAGCAGTCCGGACAGACCCCAGCATTTT

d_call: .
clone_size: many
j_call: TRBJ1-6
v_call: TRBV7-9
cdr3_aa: CASSLVSGAGSPLHF
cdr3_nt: TGTGCCAGCAGCTTAGTCTCAGGGGCAGGATCACCCCTCCACTTT

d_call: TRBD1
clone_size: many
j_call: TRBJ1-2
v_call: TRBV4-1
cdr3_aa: CASRAGTDNGYTF
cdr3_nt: TGCGCCAGCAGAGCCGGGACAGACAATGGCTACACCTTC

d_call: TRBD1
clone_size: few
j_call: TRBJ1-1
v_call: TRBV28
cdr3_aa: CASSSGGQTNTEAFF
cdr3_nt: TGTGCCAGCAGTTCCGGGGGACAGACGAACACTGAAGCTTTCTTT

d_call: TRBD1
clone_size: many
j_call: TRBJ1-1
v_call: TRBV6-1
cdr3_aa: CASSDRDRALNTEAFF
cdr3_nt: TGTGCCAGCAGTGACCGGGACAGGGCCTTGAACACTGAAGCTTTCTTT

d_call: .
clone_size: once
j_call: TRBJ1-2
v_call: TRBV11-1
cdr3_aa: CASSFLDREVNYGYTF
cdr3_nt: TGTGCCAGCAGCTTCCTGGATAGGGAAGTTAACTATGGCTACACCTTC

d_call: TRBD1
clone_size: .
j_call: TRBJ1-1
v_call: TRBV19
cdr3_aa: CASMASYRDRFRNTEAFF
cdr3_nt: TGTGCCAGTATGGCCTCGTACCGGGACAGGTTTCGGAACACTGAAGCTTTCTTT

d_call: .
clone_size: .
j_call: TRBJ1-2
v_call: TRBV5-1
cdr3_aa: CASSLSEGDGYTF
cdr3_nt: TGCGCCAGCAGCTTGAGTGAGGGGGATGGCTACACCTTC

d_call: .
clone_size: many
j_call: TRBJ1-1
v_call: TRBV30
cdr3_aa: CAWSSQPNTEAFF
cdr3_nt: TGTGCCTGGAGTTCCCAGCCGAACACTGAAGCTTTCTTT

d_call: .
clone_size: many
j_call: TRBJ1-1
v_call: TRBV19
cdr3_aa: CASRKQGGGNTEAFF
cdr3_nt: TGTGCCAGTAGAAAGCAGGGAGGCGGTAACACTGAAGCTTTCTTT

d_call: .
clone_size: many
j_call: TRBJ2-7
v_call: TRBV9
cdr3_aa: CASSVRWDTGENYEQYF
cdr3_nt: TGTGCCAGCAGCGTAAGGTGGGACACCGGTGAAAACTACGAGCAGTACTTC

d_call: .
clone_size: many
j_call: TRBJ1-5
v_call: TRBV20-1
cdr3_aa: CSATRTVPSYSNQPQHF
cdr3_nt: TGCAGTGCCACAAGGACAGTCCCGAGCTATAGCAATCAGCCCCAGCATTTT

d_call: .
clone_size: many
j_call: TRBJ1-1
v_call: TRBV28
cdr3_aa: CASSPQLGTNTEAFF
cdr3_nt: TGTGCCAGCAGTCCCCAGCTAGGGACGAACACTGAAGCTTTCTTT

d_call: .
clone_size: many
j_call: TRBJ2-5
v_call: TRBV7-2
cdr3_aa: CASSLGLLQETQYF
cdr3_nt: TGTGCCAGCAGCTTAGGTCTCCTCCAAGAGACCCAGTACTTC

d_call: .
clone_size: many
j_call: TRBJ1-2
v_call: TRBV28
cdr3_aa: CASSGRGGYTF
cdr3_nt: TGTGCCAGCAGCGGGCGGGGGGGCTACACCTTC

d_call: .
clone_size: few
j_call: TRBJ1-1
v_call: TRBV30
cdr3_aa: CAWSVTMNTEAFF
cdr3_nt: TGTGCCTGGAGTGTTACCATGAACACTGAAGCTTTCTTT

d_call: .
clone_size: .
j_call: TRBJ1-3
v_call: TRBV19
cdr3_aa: CASSNQQGTGNTIYF
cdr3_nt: TGTGCCAGTAGTAATCAACAGGGTACTGGAAACACCATATATTTT

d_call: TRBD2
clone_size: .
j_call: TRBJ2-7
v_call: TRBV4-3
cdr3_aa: CARSQDTSGREQYF
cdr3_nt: TGCGCCCGCAGCCAAGATACTAGCGGGCGCGAGCAGTACTTC

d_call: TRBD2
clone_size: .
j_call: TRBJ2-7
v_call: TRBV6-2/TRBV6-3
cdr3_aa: CASSYVAGFSEQYF
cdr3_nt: TGTGCCAGCAGTTACGTAGCGGGGTTCTCCGAGCAGTACTTC

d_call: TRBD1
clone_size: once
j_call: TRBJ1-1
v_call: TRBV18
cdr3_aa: CASSPTGTGGYTEAFF
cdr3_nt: TGTGCCAGCTCCCCAACCGGGACAGGGGGGTACACTGAAGCTTTCTTT

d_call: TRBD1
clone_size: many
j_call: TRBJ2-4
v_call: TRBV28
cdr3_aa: CASSVDRDIQYF
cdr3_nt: TGTGCCAGCAGTGTAGACAGGGACATTCAGTACTTC

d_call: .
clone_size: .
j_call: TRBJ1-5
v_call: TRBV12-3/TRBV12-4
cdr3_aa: CASRGGADQPQHF
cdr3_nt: TGTGCCAGCAGAGGGGGGGCCGATCAGCCCCAGCATTTT

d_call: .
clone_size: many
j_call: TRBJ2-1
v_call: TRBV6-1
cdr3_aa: CASRELNEQFF
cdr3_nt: TGTGCCAGCAGGGAGCTCAATGAGCAGTTCTTC

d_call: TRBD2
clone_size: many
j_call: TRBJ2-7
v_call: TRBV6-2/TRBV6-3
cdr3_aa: CASKGTSGRSYEQYF
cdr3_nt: TGTGCCAGCAAAGGGACTAGCGGGAGATCCTACGAGCAGTACTTC

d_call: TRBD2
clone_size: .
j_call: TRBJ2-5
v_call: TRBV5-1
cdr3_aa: CASSGRLAGVETQYF
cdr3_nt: TGCGCCAGCAGTGGGAGACTAGCGGGAGTAGAGACCCAGTACTTC

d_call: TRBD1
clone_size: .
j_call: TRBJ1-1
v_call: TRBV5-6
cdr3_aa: CASSTPGQGITEAFF
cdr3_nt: TGTGCCAGCAGCACCCCGGGACAGGGGATTACTGAAGCTTTCTTT

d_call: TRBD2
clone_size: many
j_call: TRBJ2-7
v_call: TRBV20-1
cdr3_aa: CSARLAGVSEQYF
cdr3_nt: TGCAGTGCTAGATTGGCGGGAGTGAGCGAGCAGTACTTC

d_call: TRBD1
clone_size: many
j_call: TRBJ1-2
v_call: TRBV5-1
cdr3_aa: CASSDGTESTGYTF
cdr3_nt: TGCGCCAGCAGCGACGGGACAGAGTCGACCGGCTACACCTTC

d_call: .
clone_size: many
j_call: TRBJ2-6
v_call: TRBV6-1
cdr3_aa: CASTDQGSGANVLTF
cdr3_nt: TGTGCCAGCACCGATCAGGGCTCTGGGGCCAACGTCCTGACTTTC

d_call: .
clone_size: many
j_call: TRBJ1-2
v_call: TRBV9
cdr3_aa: CASSWRTDDNYGYTF
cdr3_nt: TGTGCCAGCAGTTGGAGGACGGATGATAACTATGGCTACACCTTC

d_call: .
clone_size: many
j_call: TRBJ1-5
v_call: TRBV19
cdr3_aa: CASSMLGSGQPQHF
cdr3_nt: TGTGCCAGTAGTATGCTAGGGTCTGGTCAGCCCCAGCATTTT

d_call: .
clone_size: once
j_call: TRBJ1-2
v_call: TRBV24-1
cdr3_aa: CATSGGVYGYTF
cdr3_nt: TGTGCCACCAGTGGCGGGGTGTATGGCTACACCTTC

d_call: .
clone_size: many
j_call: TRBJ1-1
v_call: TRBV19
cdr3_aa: CASSIAGTDTEAFF
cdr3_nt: TGTGCCAGTAGTATCGCCGGGACCGACACTGAAGCTTTCTTT